The next 12 T cell receptor beta chains were all read from a single sample in a study of T cells after yellow fever vaccination. TCRdb called the 5' RACE reads again in MiXCR, with one record for every CDR3 protein. The repertoire includes hundreds of thousands of distinct CDR3 sequences, 20% to 25% of them detected once, and 15% to 20% sits in the top ten. The sequences come from PBMCs, collected approximately 22 days after the first yellow fever vaccination. Receptors originate from a man aged 18 to 30 who received the YFV17D yellow fever vaccine.

The rearrangement joins TRBV20-1 to TRBJ2-6; D call uncertain. Germline lookup yields CDR1 DFQATT and CDR2 SNEGSKA (reference sequence). The CDR3 extends over 15 amino acids. The germline V and J ends were trimmed by 5 bases and 0 bases, with 11 bases remaining between them. In nucleotides, the CDR3 is TGCAGTGCTGGCCGTGCGAGCTCTGGGGCCAACGTCCTGACTTTC. This encodes CSAGRASSGANVLTF.

This clonotype was recorded a few times. The V gene is TRBV3-1, the J gene TRBJ2-7; 12 bases agree with TRBD1. Germline V lookup: CDR1 LGHDT, CDR2 YNNKEL (reference sequence). Trimming at V came to 4 bases and at J to 6 bases, leaving 7 bases not matched to a gene. The CDR3 loop spans 15 amino acids. The CDR3 nucleotides read TGTGCCAGCAGCCTAGTCGGGACAGGGGGCGGCGAGCAGTACTTC. It specifies CASSLVGTGGGEQYF.

This clonotype appeared a few times. The V and J genes are TRBV4-1 and TRBJ1-1; D perhaps matches TRBD1 (5 bases). The ends were cut back, 4 bases at V and 1 base at J, with 10 bases in the middle. The germline CDR1 and CDR2 sequences are MGHRA and YSYEKL. The length of the CDR3 is 14 residues. CDR3 bases: TGCGCCAGCAGCCGGGCAACAGGGAACACTGAAGCTTTCTTT. As protein: CASSRATGNTEAFF.

This clonotype was counted only a few times. V gene TRBV5-4 combines with J gene TRBJ2-2; D unresolved. The CDR3 is made up of 14 amino acids. Germline loops: CDR1 SGHNT, CDR2 YYREEE (reference sequence). V was cut by 5 bases and J by 1 base, with 9 bases left in between. The CDR3 protein is CASRNMGNTGELFF. Here the CDR3 DNA reads TGTGCCAGCAGAAACATGGGGAACACCGGGGAGCTGTTTTTT.

This clonotype showed up just a few times. This rearrangement joins TRBV7-2 to TRBJ1-2; D gene ambiguous. The CDR3 extends over 12 amino acids. Germline V gene sequence: CDR1 SGHTA, CDR2 FQGNSA. The ends were cut back, 1 base at V and 8 bases at J, with 8 bases in the middle. CDR3 sequence (DNA): TGTGCCAGCAGCTTAGTCTCTAGGGGCTACACCTTC. Translated, it gives CASSLVSRGYTF.

The J gene is TRBJ2-3, the V gene TRBV4-1; D is tentatively TRBD1 or TRBD2 (5 bases each). Trimming left V 4 bases short and J 3 bases short, with 17 bases between. The CDR3 contains 16 residues. Germline loops: CDR1 MGHRA, CDR2 YSYEKL. The CDR3 DNA follows: TGCGCCAGCAGCCTAAATACGGGGCGAAGGACAGATACGCAGTATTTT. It translates to CASSLNTGRRTDTQYF.

This rearrangement joins TRBV14 to TRBJ2-4, with D perhaps matching TRBD2 (6 bases). Germline V gene data show CDR1 as SGHDN and CDR2 as FVKESK. The V gene lost 4 bases and the J gene lost 7 bases, with 11 bases spanning the gap. This CDR3 spans 13 amino acids. CDR3 nucleotide sequence: TGTGCCAGCAGCCTACACGGGGGTAACATTCAGTACTTC. Translating gives CASSLHGGNIQYF. Filled out from reference TRBV14 and TRBJ2-4, the complete variable domain reads EAGVTQFPSHSVIEKGQTVTLRCDPISGHDNLYWYRRVMGKEIKFLLHFVKESKQDESGMPNNRFLAERTGGTYSTLKVQPAELEDSGVYFCASSLHGGNIQYFGAGTRLSVL.

V gene TRBV5-1 combines with J gene TRBJ2-3, with a possible D match to TRBD2 (6 bases). Per the germline V gene, CDR1 is SGHRS and CDR2 is YFSETQ. With 1 base removed from V and 1 base from J, the gap between germline ends came to 10 bases. The CDR3 consists of 15 residues. CDR3 DNA: TGCGCCAGCAGCTTGTCATCTAGCGGCACAGATACGCAGTATTTT. This codes for CASSLSSSGTDTQYF. The whole variable domain, remainder taken from reference TRBV5-1 and TRBJ2-3, is KAGVTQTPRYLIKTRGQQVTLSCSPISGHRSVSWYQQTPGQGLQFLFEYFSETQRNKGNFPGRFSGRQFSNSRSEMNVSTLELGDSALYLCASSLSSSGTDTQYFGPGTRLTVL.

The gene calls are TRBV7-9 and TRBJ2-1, with D possibly TRBD2 on 5 matching bases. The CDR3 sequence is 17 residues long. Germline assignment: CDR1 SEHNR and CDR2 FQNEAQ (reference sequence). Trimming pared 5 bases from V and 8 bases from J, leaving 25 bases between. Written as DNA, the CDR3 is TGTGCCAGCAGCCGAGACTACTACCACTTTGATCCCGATGAGCAGTTCTTC. The encoded protein is CASSRDYYHFDPDEQFF.

V usage is TRBV11-2 and J usage is TRBJ2-5; D unclear. The germline V gene has CDR1 SGHAT and CDR2 FQNNGV. Trimming took 5 bases from V and 4 from J, leaving 14 bases between them. This CDR3 region has 14 residues. CDR3 in amino acids: CASSTPSARETQYF. Written as DNA, the CDR3 is TGTGCCAGCAGCACTCCCAGCGCGAGAGAGACCCAGTACTTC.

The J gene is TRBJ2-7, the V gene TRBV10-3, with 15 nucleotides matching TRBD2. The CDR3 is made up of 17 amino acids. Germline values: CDR1 ENHRY, CDR2 SYGVKD. With V trimmed by 2 bases and J by 5 bases, 7 bases remained unmatched. CDR3 residues: CAISEGLAGGPRDEQYF. The CDR3 bases are TGTGCCATCAGTGAGGGACTAGCGGGGGGGCCTCGGGACGAGCAGTACTTC.

The V gene is TRBV7-9, the J gene TRBJ1-1; 9 bases map to TRBD1. This CDR3 region has 15 residues. The V gene end was trimmed by 4 bases and the J gene end by 4 bases; junction bases not matched to a gene: 7. The V gene's germline CDR1 is SEHNR and CDR2 FQNEAQ (reference sequence). The DNA of the CDR3 is TGTGCCAGCAGCTCGGGACAGGGATGGAGCACTGAAGCTTTCTTT. Its protein is CASSSGQGWSTEAFF.